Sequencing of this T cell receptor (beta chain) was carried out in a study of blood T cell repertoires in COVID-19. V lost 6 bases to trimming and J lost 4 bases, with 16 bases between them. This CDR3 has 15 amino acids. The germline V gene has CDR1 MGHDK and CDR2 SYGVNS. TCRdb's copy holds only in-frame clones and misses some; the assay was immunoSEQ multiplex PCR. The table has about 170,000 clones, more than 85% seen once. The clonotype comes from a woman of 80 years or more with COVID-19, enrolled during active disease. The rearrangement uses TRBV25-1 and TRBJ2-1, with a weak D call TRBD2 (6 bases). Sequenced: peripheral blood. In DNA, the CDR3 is TGTGCCAGCAGCCCTCGGGACTCCGTTTACAATGAGCAGTTCTTC. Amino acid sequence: CASSPRDSVYNEQFF.